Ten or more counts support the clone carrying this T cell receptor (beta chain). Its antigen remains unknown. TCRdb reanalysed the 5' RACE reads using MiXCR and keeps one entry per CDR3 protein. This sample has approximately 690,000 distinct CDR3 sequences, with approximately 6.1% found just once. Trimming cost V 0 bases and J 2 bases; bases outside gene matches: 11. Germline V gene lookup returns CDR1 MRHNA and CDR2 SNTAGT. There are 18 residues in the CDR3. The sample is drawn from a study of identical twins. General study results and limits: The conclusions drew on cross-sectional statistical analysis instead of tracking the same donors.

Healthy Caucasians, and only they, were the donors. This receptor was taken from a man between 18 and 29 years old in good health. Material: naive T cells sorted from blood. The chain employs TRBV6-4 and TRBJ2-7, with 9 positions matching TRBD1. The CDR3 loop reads CASSDSKSPGQGTYEQYF. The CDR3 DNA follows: TGTGCCAGCAGTGACTCGAAGTCCCCGGGACAGGGCACCTACGAGCAGTACTTC.